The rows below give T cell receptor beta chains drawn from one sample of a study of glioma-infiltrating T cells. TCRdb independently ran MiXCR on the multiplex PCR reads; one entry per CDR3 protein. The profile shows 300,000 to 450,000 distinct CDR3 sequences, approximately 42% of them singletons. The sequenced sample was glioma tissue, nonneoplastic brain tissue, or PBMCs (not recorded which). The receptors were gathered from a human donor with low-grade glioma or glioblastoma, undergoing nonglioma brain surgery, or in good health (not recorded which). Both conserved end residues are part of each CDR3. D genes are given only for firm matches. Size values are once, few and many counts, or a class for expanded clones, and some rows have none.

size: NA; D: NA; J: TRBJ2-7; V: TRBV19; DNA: TGTGCCAGTAGTATAGGGACAGCGAGCTCCTACGAGCAGTACTTC; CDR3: CASSIGTASSYEQYF
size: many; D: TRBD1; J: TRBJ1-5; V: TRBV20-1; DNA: TGCAGTGCTTCCTGGACAGGGAAGTTACAGCCCCAGCATTTT; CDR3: CSASWTGKLQPQHF
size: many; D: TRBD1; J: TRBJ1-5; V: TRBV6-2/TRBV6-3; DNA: TGTGCCAGCGGACTCAGGGGGCCTCAGCCCCAGCATTTT; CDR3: CASGLRGPQPQHF
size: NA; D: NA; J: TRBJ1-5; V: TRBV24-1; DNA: TGTGCCACCAGTGACCCGACAGGTCCTGGCAATCAGCCCCAGCATTTT; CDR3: CATSDPTGPGNQPQHF
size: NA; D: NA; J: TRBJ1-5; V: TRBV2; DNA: TGTGCCAGCAGTGTCCCCACCTTGTCGGGAACCCTCAATCAGCGCCAGCATTTT; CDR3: CASSVPTLSGTLNQRQHF
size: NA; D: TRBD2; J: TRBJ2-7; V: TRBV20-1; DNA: TGCAGTGCTAGAGGAAGCGGGATAGCCTACGAGCAGTACTTC; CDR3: CSARGSGIAYEQYF
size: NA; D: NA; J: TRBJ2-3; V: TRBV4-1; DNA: TGCGCCAGCAGCCAGGTAGAGGCCCCAGATACGCAGTATTTT; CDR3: CASSQVEAPDTQYF
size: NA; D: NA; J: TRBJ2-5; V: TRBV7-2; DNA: TGTGCCAGCAGCTTACTTGAACAGGAGACCCAGTACTTC; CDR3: CASSLLEQETQYF
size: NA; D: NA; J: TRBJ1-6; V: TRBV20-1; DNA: TGCAGTGCTTTACCCCGGGGGAGGGGGAATTCACCCCTCCAATTT; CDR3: CSALPRGRGNSPLQF
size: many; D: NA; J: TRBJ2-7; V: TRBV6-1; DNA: TGTGCCAGCAGTGAGGTCGCCGGCGAGCAGTACTTC; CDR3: CASSEVAGEQYF
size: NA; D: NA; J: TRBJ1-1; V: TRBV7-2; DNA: TGTGCCAGCAGCTTAGACGGGCCCCGAGGGAACACTGAAGCTTTCTTT; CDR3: CASSLDGPRGNTEAFF
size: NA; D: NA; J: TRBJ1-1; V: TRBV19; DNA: TGTGCCAGTAGTATACTTTTTAGGGACACTGAAGCTTTCTTT; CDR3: CASSILFRDTEAFF
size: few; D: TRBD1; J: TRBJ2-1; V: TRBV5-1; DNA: TGCGCCAGCAGCCCGGCCGGGGACAGAACCTACAATGAGCAGTTCTTC; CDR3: CASSPAGDRTYNEQFF
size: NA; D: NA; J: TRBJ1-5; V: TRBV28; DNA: TGTCCCAGCAGTTCGCCCACAGGGAGTAGCAATCAGCCCCAGCATTTT; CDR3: CPSSSPTGSSNQPQHF
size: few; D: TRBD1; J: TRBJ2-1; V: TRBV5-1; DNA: TGCGCCAGCAGACCCGGGACAGGGAACAATGAGCAGTTCTTC; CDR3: CASRPGTGNNEQFF
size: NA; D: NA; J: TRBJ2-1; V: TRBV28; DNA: TGTGCCAGCAGCAGCGCCGACAATGAGCAGTTCTTC; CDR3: CASSSADNEQFF
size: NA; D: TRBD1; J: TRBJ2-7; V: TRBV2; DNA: TGTGCCAGCAGGATCCGGACAGGGGGAGGGGAGCAGTACTTC; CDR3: CASRIRTGGGEQYF
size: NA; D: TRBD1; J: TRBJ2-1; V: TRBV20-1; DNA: TGCAGTGCTGGCAGACAGGGTGTTGCCCTACAAGGGGATGAGCAGTTCTTC; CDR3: CSAGRQGVALQGDEQFF
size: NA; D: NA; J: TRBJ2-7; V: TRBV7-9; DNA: TGTGCCAGCAGCTGGGGAAAGAGCTACGAGCAGTACTTC; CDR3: CASSWGKSYEQYF
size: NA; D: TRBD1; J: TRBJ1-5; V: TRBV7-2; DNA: TGTGCCAGCAGAGGGGACAGTCCTAATCAGCCCCAGCATTTT; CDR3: CASRGDSPNQPQHF
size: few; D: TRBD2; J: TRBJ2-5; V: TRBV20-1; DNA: TGCAGTGCTAGAAACTTACTAGCGGGCATGCTGGAGACCCAGTACTTC; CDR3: CSARNLLAGMLETQYF
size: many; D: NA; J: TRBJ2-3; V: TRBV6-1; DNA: TGTGCCAGCAGTGAAGCCTCCAGGGCAACAGATACGCAGTATTTT; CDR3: CASSEASRATDTQYF
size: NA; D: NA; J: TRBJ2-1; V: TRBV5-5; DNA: TGTGCCAGCAGCTTGGCGGCGGGACCCTACAATGAGCAGTTCTTC; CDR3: CASSLAAGPYNEQFF
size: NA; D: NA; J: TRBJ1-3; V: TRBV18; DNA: TGTGCCAGCTCACCACCGGCAGCTTACACTGGAAACACCATATATTTT; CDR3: CASSPPAAYTGNTIYF
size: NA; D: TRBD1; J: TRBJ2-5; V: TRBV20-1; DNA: TGCAGTGCTGGAGGGACAGGGGGTTGTGTACAAGAGACCCAGTACTTC; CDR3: CSAGGTGGCVQETQYF
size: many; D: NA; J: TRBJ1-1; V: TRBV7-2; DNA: TGTGCCAGCAGTTTTAGAATGAACACTGAAGCTTTCTTT; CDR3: CASSFRMNTEAFF
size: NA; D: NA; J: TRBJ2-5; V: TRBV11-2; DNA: TGTGCCAGCAGATCAGCCTCCAGGGAGACCCAGTACTTC; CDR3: CASRSASRETQYF
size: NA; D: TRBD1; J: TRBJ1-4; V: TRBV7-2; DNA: TGCGCCAGCAGTAAACAGGGGGCCGGAAATGAAAAACTGTTTTTT; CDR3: CASSKQGAGNEKLFF
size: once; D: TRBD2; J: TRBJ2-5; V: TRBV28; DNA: TGTGCCAGCACAAAACTAGCGGGAGGCGGAGAGACCCAGTACTTC; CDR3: CASTKLAGGGETQYF
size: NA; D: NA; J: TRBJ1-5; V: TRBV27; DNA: TGTGCCAGCAGTTATTACAGTAGCAATCAGCCCCAGCATTTT; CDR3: CASSYYSSNQPQHF
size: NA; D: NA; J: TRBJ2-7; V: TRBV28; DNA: TGTGCCAGCAGTTTCGCCTATAGGAGTAATAACGAGCAGTACTTC; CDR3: CASSFAYRSNNEQYF
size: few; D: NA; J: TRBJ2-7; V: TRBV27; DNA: TGTGCCAGCAGTTTCTTGACAGGTTTAAACGAGCAGTACTTC; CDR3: CASSFLTGLNEQYF
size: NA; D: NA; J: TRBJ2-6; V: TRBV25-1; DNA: TGTGCCAGCAGTGAATTCGGACCAATCTCTGGGGCCAACGTCCTGACTTTC; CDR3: CASSEFGPISGANVLTF
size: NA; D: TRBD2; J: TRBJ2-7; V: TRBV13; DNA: TGTGCCAGCAGCGTAGGAGCGGGAGTTAGCTACGAGCAGTACTTC; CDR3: CASSVGAGVSYEQYF
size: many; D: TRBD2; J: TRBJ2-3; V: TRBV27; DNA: TGTGCCAGCAGTTTATGGATGGGACTAGCGACCACAGATACGCAGTATTTT; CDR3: CASSLWMGLATTDTQYF
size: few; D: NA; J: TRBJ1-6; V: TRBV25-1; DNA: TGTGCCAGCAGTGAATCGCGGTATAATTCACCCCTCCACTTT; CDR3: CASSESRYNSPLHF
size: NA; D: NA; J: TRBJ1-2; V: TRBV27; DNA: TGTGCCAGCAGCCAACCCCGGGAGAGAGGTCGCGGCTACACCTTC; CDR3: CASSQPRERGRGYTF
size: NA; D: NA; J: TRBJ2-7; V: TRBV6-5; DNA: TGTGCCAGCAGTTACTCGGCCGGACCCTACGAGCAGTACTTC; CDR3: CASSYSAGPYEQYF
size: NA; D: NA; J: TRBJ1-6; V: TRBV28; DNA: TGTGCCAGCAGTTTAACAGGGTCAGCTTCACCCCTCCACTTT; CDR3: CASSLTGSASPLHF
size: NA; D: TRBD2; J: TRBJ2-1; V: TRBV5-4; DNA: TGTGCCAGCAGCTTGCAGCGGGAGCGTCCTGAGCAGTTCTTC; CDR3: CASSLQRERPEQFF
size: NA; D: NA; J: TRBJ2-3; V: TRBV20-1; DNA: TGCAGTGCTAGAGCTCGGGCCAACACAGATACGCAGTATTTT; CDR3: CSARARANTDTQYF
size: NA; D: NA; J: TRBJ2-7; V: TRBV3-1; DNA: TGTGCCAGCAGCCGGCGGGGCGGGACCTCCCACGAGCAGTACTTC; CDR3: CASSRRGGTSHEQYF
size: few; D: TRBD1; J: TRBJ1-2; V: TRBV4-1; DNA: TGCGCCAGCAGCCTCCGGGACAGGGAGTATGGCTACACCTTC; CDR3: CASSLRDREYGYTF
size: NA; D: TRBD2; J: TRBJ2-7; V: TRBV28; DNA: TGTGCCAGCAGTACTCCACTAGCGGGAGCCCTAGGCGAGCAGTACTTC; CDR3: CASSTPLAGALGEQYF
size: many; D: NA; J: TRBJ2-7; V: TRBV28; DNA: TGTGCCAGCCTAACGACAGCCTCCTACGAGCAGTACTTC; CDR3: CASLTTASYEQYF
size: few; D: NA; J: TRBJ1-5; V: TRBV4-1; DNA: TGCGCCAGCAGCCAAGATGGAAGGTTTGACAATCAGCCCCAGCATTTT; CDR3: CASSQDGRFDNQPQHF
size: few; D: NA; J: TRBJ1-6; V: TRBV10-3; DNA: TGTGCCATCAGTGAGTCGAGAGATAATTCCCCCCTCCACTTT; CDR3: CAISESRDNSPLHF
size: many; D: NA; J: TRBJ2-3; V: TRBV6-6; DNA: TGTGCCAGCAGTTACTCTGGGGGCATAAGAGATACGCAGTATTTT; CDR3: CASSYSGGIRDTQYF
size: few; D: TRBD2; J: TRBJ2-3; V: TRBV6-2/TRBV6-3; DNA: TGTGCCAGCAGTTACATGGCGGGAGCCGGCACAGATACGCAGTATTTT; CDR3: CASSYMAGAGTDTQYF
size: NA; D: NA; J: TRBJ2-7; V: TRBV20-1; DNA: TGCAGTGCCGAGCCCCCCCCCCCCTACGAGCAGTACTTC; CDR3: CSAEPPPPYEQYF
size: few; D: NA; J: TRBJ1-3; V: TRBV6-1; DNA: TGTGCCAGCAGCCTGGGGATAGACGGGAACTCTGGAAACACCATATATTTT; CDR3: CASSLGIDGNSGNTIYF